These T cell receptor beta chains were read from a single sample in a study of cytomegalovirus exposure and HLA in healthy donors. Measured with immunoSEQ multiplex PCR; TCRdb has only the in-frame clones, and not every one. The sample has 200,000 or so clones; 87% are singletons. The sequenced sample was PBMCs. Receptors originate from a man younger than 45 in good health and CMV-seronegative. Both conserved end residues are part of each CDR3. Fields, in order: J gene, clone size, V gene, D gene, CDR3 DNA, CDR3 protein. The D gene is left open where the match is weak. Clone size is given for some rows only: seen once, a few or many times, or a class if the clone is expanded.

J: TRBJ2-1; size: once; V: TRBV27; D: .; DNA: TGTGCCAGCAGGTTAGGAGGACGGCACAATGAGCAGTTCTTC; CDR3: CASRLGGRHNEQFF
J: TRBJ1-2; size: .; V: TRBV6-6; D: .; DNA: TGTGCCAGCAGGGTTACAGCCAGCATTAACTATGGCTACACCTTC; CDR3: CASRVTASINYGYTF
J: TRBJ2-5; size: .; V: TRBV25-1; D: .; DNA: TGTGCCAGCAGTGACCAACAGGGCCGTTCTTACTTC; CDR3: CASSDQQGRSYF
J: TRBJ2-1; size: .; V: TRBV7-6; D: .; DNA: TGTGCCAGCAGCTCGAGGGACAATGAGCAGTTCTTC; CDR3: CASSSRDNEQFF
J: TRBJ1-1; size: .; V: TRBV13; D: TRBD1; DNA: TGTGCCAGCAGCTTAACAGGGGGCCCGAACACTGAAGCTTTCTTT; CDR3: CASSLTGGPNTEAFF
J: TRBJ1-1; size: .; V: TRBV18; D: .; DNA: TGTGCCAGCTCACGACAAACTGAAGCTTTCTTT; CDR3: CASSRQTEAFF
J: TRBJ2-5; size: .; V: TRBV4-1; D: TRBD2; DNA: TGCGCCAGCAGCCAAGATGGAACTAGCGGGGGGAAAGAGACCCAGTACTTC; CDR3: CASSQDGTSGGKETQYF
J: TRBJ1-4; size: .; V: TRBV19; D: TRBD1; DNA: TGTGCCAGTAGTGGGACAGGGGGTGGAAAACTGTTTTTT; CDR3: CASSGTGGGKLFF
J: TRBJ1-4; size: .; V: TRBV2; D: .; DNA: TGTGCCAGTCAGGGTTCTGAAAAACTGTTTTTT; CDR3: CASQGSEKLFF
J: TRBJ2-1; size: .; V: TRBV7-9; D: .; DNA: TGTGCCAGCAGCTTCCCGTCCTACAATGAGCAGTTCTTC; CDR3: CASSFPSYNEQFF
J: TRBJ1-2; size: .; V: TRBV4-2; D: TRBD1; DNA: TGTGCCAGCAGCCAAGATCTCAGCAGGGGGAACTACACCTTC; CDR3: CASSQDLSRGNYTF
J: TRBJ1-2; size: .; V: TRBV7-9; D: TRBD1; DNA: TGTTCCAGCAGCTTATTACCCGGACAGGGTGAGGATGGCTACACCTTC; CDR3: CSSSLLPGQGEDGYTF
J: TRBJ1-1; size: .; V: TRBV2; D: .; DNA: TGTGCCAGCAGCAAACAGGGTACGGGCTTCTCGATACGCTGGGAAGCTTTCTTT; CDR3: CASSKQGTGFSIRWEAFF